The 7 T cell receptor beta chains presented below share a single source sample, sequenced in a study of shared clonotypes between healthy human individuals. This table comes from immunoSEQ multiplex PCR, and its TCRdb copy is limited to in-frame clones, with some not included. Of 1.4 million to 1.5 million clones listed, 95% to 97% are singletons. Sequencing was performed on naive CD4+ T cells sorted from blood. Subset given: CD45RA+ positively selected. The receptors shown here come from a man aged 25-45 years in good health.

V is TRBV27 and J is TRBJ2-7; 15 bases are shared with TRBD2. The CDR3 sequence is 18 residues long. The germline V gene encodes CDR1 MNHEY and CDR2 SMNVEV (reference sequence). The junction had 10 bases not matched to a gene; V was cut back by 3 bases and J by 4 bases. This CDR3 is CASSFAQLGTSGRYEQYF. Here the CDR3 DNA reads TGTGCCAGCAGTTTCGCCCAGCTTGGGACTAGCGGGAGGTACGAGCAGTACTTC.

The chain joins TRBV5-5 to TRBJ1-4; 8 bases agree with TRBD1. V shed 2 bases and J 7 bases; nucleotides not matched to a gene: 13. CDR1 SGHKS and CDR2 YYEKEE come from the germline V gene (reference sequence). This CDR3 spans 17 amino acids. CDR3 residues: CASSLRGGRGPGEKLFF. The CDR3, as DNA: TGTGCCAGCAGCTTACGAGGAGGCAGGGGGCCTGGTGAAAAACTGTTTTTT.

The chain couples TRBV28 to TRBJ2-7; D not certain. V lost 2 bases to trimming and J lost 0 bases, with 5 bases between them. CDR3 length: 13 amino acids. The germline CDR1 and CDR2 sequences are MDHEN and SYDVKM. The CDR3 is CASSLIYSYEQYF. CDR3 DNA: TGTGCCAGCAGTTTAATCTACTCCTACGAGCAGTACTTC.

The rearrangement joins TRBV28 to TRBJ2-7; D unclear. Between the trimmed V and J ends, which lost 5 bases and 6 bases, there was a span of 11 bases. Germline CDR1 and CDR2: MDHEN and SYDVKM. The CDR3 consists of 12 residues. CDR3 coding DNA: TGTGCCAGCAGTGACCGGCCGGGCGAGCAGTACTTC. This translates into CASSDRPGEQYF. Full variable domain (outside the CDR3, taken from reference TRBV28 and TRBJ2-7): DVKVTQSSRYLVKRTGEKVFLECVQDMDHENMFWYRQDPGLGLRLIYFSYDVKMKEKGDIPEGYSVSREKKERFSLILESASTNQTSMYLCASSDRPGEQYFGPGTRLTVT.

The chain joins TRBV10-1 to TRBJ1-3; D is unresolved. Trimming pared 4 bases from V and 0 bases from J, leaving 7 bases between. Germline V CDR1 and CDR2: WNHNN, SYGVQD (reference sequence). This CDR3 comprises 14 residues. Here the CDR3 reads CASSGGSSGNTIYF. The CDR3 coding sequence is TGCGCCAGCAGTGGCGGATCCTCTGGAAACACCATATATTTT.

The CDR3 DNA reads TGCGCCAGCAGCTTTGCCCGGGTGGGGAACACTGAAGCTTTCTTT. As protein: CASSFARVGNTEAFF. This chain links TRBV4-3 with TRBJ1-1; no clear D. Germline CDR1 reads LGHNA; CDR2 reads YSLEER. The CDR3 spans 15 residues. V was shortened by 5 bases and J by 1 base, with 14 bases between the two germline ends.

The chain carries TRBV29-1 and TRBJ2-7, with 9 bases identical to TRBD1. CDR3 length: 14 amino acids. J gave up 3 bases and V 7 bases, and 10 bases lay outside the gene matches. The germline gives CDR1 SQVTM, CDR2 ANQGSEA. CDR3 amino acids: CSAGGLGQGYEQYF. The CDR3 bases are TGCAGCGCAGGGGGGCTGGGACAGGGCTACGAGCAGTACTTC.